The 20 T cell receptor beta chains reported below all come from one sample, sequenced in a study of blood T cell repertoires in COVID-19. The protocol was immunoSEQ multiplex PCR, while the TCRdb copy is restricted to in-frame clones and leaves out a portion. This table holds around 300,000 clones, over 75% found once. Sequenced input: PBMCs or T cells enriched from blood (not recorded which). These receptors originate from a woman in her late teens or twenties who had recovered from COVID-19.

This chain joins TRBV7-2 and TRBJ2-7; 10 positions agree with TRBD1. Trimming took 2 bases from V and 5 from J; bases not matched to a gene: 9. Germline CDR1 is SGHTA and CDR2 is FQGNSA. The CDR3 spans 16 residues. Here the CDR3 reads CASSLFLGDRGHEQYF. The CDR3 nucleotides read TGTGCCAGCAGCTTATTCCTAGGGGACAGGGGCCACGAGCAGTACTTC.

This chain uses TRBV5-1 with TRBJ2-3; TRBD2 matches at 7 bases. The CDR3 spans 18 residues. V shed 3 bases and J 6 bases; nucleotides not matched to a gene: 19. Per germline, CDR1 SGHRS and CDR2 YFSETQ. CDR3 coding DNA: TGCGCCAGCAGCTGGGGACTAACCCGACAAGTGGGGGGGGATACGCAGTATTTT. It specifies CASSWGLTRQVGGDTQYF. The variable domain in full, completed from reference TRBV5-1 and TRBJ2-3, reads KAGVTQTPRYLIKTRGQQVTLSCSPISGHRSVSWYQQTPGQGLQFLFEYFSETQRNKGNFPGRFSGRQFSNSRSEMNVSTLELGDSALYLCASSWGLTRQVGGDTQYFGPGTRLTVL.

The V gene is TRBV5-1, the J gene TRBJ1-1; unclear D gene. V was clipped by 0 bases and J by 3 bases, with 9 bases between them. Germline loops: CDR1 SGHRS, CDR2 YFSETQ. The CDR3 has 14 amino acids. For the CDR3, the DNA is TGCGCCAGCAGCTTGGTAGCGGGAGACACTGAAGCTTTCTTT. Its translation is CASSLVAGDTEAFF. Variable domain in full (rest from reference TRBV5-1 and TRBJ1-1): KAGVTQTPRYLIKTRGQQVTLSCSPISGHRSVSWYQQTPGQGLQFLFEYFSETQRNKGNFPGRFSGRQFSNSRSEMNVSTLELGDSALYLCASSLVAGDTEAFFGQGTRLTVV.

The V call is TRBV4-1, the J call TRBJ2-3, with 8 bases fitting TRBD2. Looked up from germline, CDR1 is MGHRA and CDR2 is YSYEKL. V lost 1 base, J lost 0 bases, and 9 bases stayed unmatched. The CDR3 has 18 amino acids. CDR3 loop: CASSQGRLARVSTDTQYF. CDR3 sequence (DNA): TGCGCCAGCAGCCAAGGAAGACTAGCGCGGGTTAGCACAGATACGCAGTATTTT.

The chain is built from TRBV6-5 and TRBJ2-2, with D possibly matching TRBD2 (6 bases). From germline, CDR1 is MNHEY and CDR2 SVGAGI. This CDR3 is built from 13 residues. The germline V and J ends were trimmed by 7 bases and 4 bases, with 10 bases remaining between them. This CDR3 is CASKFGGTGELFF. The CDR3 DNA sequence: TGTGCCAGCAAATTCGGGGGCACCGGGGAGCTGTTTTTT.

The CDR3 DNA follows: TGTGCCAGCAGCTCTCCTCTTGGGGGGGACACTGAAGCTTTCTTT. Translation: CASSSPLGGDTEAFF. The chain recombines TRBV7-9 with TRBJ1-1; weak D call: TRBD1 (5 bases). There are 15 residues in the CDR3. The germline V gene encodes CDR1 SEHNR and CDR2 FQNEAQ (reference sequence). Trimming removed 4 bases from V and 3 bases from J, with 15 bases in between.

The sample holds one count of this clone. The V and J genes are TRBV19 and TRBJ2-1; 7 positions agree with TRBD1. CDR1 is LNHDA, CDR2 SQIVND, per germline (reference sequence). The CDR3 contains 13 residues. V shed 7 bases and J 7 bases; nucleotides not matched to a gene: 7. The CDR3 nucleotides are TGTGCCAGTATGGACAGGTATTTAAATGAGCAGTTCTTC. It translates to CASMDRYLNEQFF.

The genes are TRBV3-1 (or the pseudogene TRBV3-2) and TRBJ1-2; no reliable D call. V was pared by 0 bases and J by 5 bases, with 7 bases between. CDR1 and CDR2 (germline): LGHDT, YNNKEL (reference sequence). The CDR3 is 13 amino acids. The CDR3 DNA is TGTGCCAGCAGCCAAGATTCCAATTATGGCTACACCTTC. This gives the protein CASSQDSNYGYTF.

This CDR3 reads CASSPPPGTGDGQPQHF. In nucleotides, the CDR3 is TGTGCCAGTAGTCCACCCCCGGGGACAGGGGACGGGCAGCCCCAGCATTTT. The rearrangement joins TRBV19 to TRBJ1-5; 10 positions match TRBD1. V gave up 5 bases and J gave up 7 bases; unmatched junction bases: 14. Germline V lookup: CDR1 LNHDA, CDR2 SQIVND (reference sequence). This CDR3 has 17 residues.

The chain has TRBV6-5 and TRBJ1-1, with TRBD1 matching over 9 bases. The CDR3 has 12 residues. V gave up 4 bases and J gave up 11 bases; unmatched junction bases: 5. CDR1 is MNHEY, CDR2 SVGAGI, per germline. The CDR3 reads CASSSRTGVAFF. Here the CDR3 DNA reads TGTGCCAGCAGTTCCCGGACAGGGGTGGCTTTCTTT.

V and J are TRBV3-1 (or the pseudogene TRBV3-2) and TRBJ1-6; weak D call: TRBD1 (6 bases). V dropped 8 bases and J dropped 10 bases, with 18 bases sitting between them. Germline CDR1 is LGHDT and CDR2 is YNNKEL (reference sequence). This CDR3 comprises 14 residues. CDR3: CASAVSRGESPLHF. The CDR3 coding sequence is TGTGCCAGCGCGGTCAGCAGGGGTGAATCACCCCTCCACTTT.

The V gene is TRBV2, the J gene TRBJ1-2; D is undetermined. CDR3 length: 11 residues. V dropped 4 bases and J dropped 3 bases, with 3 bases sitting between them. The germline V gene encodes CDR1 SNHLY and CDR2 FYNNEI. The CDR3 spells CASSGDYGYTF. The CDR3 nucleotides read TGTGCCAGCAGTGGAGACTATGGCTACACCTTC.

V gene TRBV2 combines with J gene TRBJ2-3; tentatively, D is TRBD1 (5 bases). With 1 base removed from V and 1 base from J, the gap between germline ends came to 9 bases. This CDR3 spans 15 amino acids. Per the germline V gene, CDR1 is SNHLY and CDR2 is FYNNEI. Written as DNA, the CDR3 is TGTGCCAGCAGTGAAGGGGGCTTCGGCACAGATACGCAGTATTTT. Its protein product is CASSEGGFGTDTQYF.

The chain couples TRBV4-2 to TRBJ1-6, with unresolved D. Germline CDR1 is LGHNA and CDR2 is YNFKEQ. The germline V and J ends were trimmed by 3 bases and 5 bases, with 23 bases remaining between them. The CDR3 contains 19 residues. The CDR3 DNA sequence: TGTGCCAGCAGCCATGTTCCGGAGGATCTCGCCCGAGATAATTCACCCCTCCACTTT. Translated: CASSHVPEDLARDNSPLHF.

The chain joins TRBV28 to TRBJ1-2; no definite D call. Trimming stripped 7 bases from V and 3 bases from J, with 18 bases between. There are 15 residues in the CDR3. Germline-derived CDR1 and CDR2 are MDHEN and SYDVKM. CDR3 sequence (DNA): TGTGCCAGCACCCCCCCGGAGGGCGGGGACTATGGCTACACCTTC. It codes for CASTPPEGGDYGYTF.

The chain links TRBV7-8 to TRBJ2-3; 10 bases line up with TRBD2. V shed 4 bases, J shed 0 bases, and the junction held 4 bases outside the gene matches. The V gene's germline CDR1 is SGHVS and CDR2 FQNEAQ. The CDR3 has 16 amino acids. CDR3 sequence reads: CASSSGLAYSTDTQYF. The CDR3 region has the DNA TGTGCCAGCAGCTCGGGACTAGCGTATAGCACAGATACGCAGTATTTT.

The chain has TRBV19 and TRBJ1-5; weak D call: TRBD1 (5 bases). This CDR3 contains 17 residues. Trimming removed 3 bases from V and 1 base from J, with 16 bases in between. Germline CDR1 LNHDA, CDR2 SQIVND (reference sequence). This CDR3 reads CASSMWGPDGSNQPQHF. In DNA, the CDR3 is TGTGCCAGTAGTATGTGGGGCCCGGACGGAAGCAATCAGCCCCAGCATTTT.

The chain uses TRBV5-4 and TRBJ1-1, with D unresolved. CDR3 length equals 13 residues. Trimming stripped 0 bases from V and 4 bases from J, with 7 bases between. Germline CDR1 and CDR2: SGHNT and YYREEE (reference sequence). For the CDR3, the DNA is TGTGCCAGCAGCTTGGCCGACACCACTGAAGCTTTCTTT. It specifies CASSLADTTEAFF. The full variable domain, in which reference TRBV5-4 and TRBJ1-1 provide the parts outside the CDR3, is ETGVTQSPTHLIKTRGQQVTLRCSSQSGHNTVSWYQQALGQGPQFIFQYYREEENGRGNFPPRFSGLQFPNYSSELNVNALELDDSALYLCASSLADTTEAFFGQGTRLTVV.

This chain links TRBV6-1 with TRBJ1-1; the D is unclear. Germline V CDR1 and CDR2: MNHNS, SASEGT. The V end was cut by 2 bases, the J end by 1 base, with 11 bases between. CDR3 size: 15 residues. Here the CDR3 reads CASSEWESRNTEAFF. The CDR3 nucleotides are TGTGCCAGCAGTGAATGGGAGTCCCGGAACACTGAAGCTTTCTTT.

This clone was observed once. The chain links TRBV5-4 to TRBJ2-1, with a weak D call TRBD1 (6 bases). This CDR3 region has 12 residues. V was cut by 4 bases and J by 9 bases, with 11 bases left in between. Germline loops: CDR1 SGHNT, CDR2 YYREEE (reference sequence). The CDR3 reads CASSLGTPEQFF. CDR3 nucleotides: TGTGCCAGCAGCCTAGGGACACCTGAGCAGTTCTTC.